This record concerns one T cell receptor beta chain sequence. Profiled with immunoSEQ multiplex PCR; TCRdb holds only in-frame clones, not every one. The profile covers 240,000 or so clones, with roughly 86% appearing a single time and less than 8.5% taken by the ten largest. The sample comes from a study of blood T cell repertoires in COVID-19. Germline V gives CDR1 ENHRY, CDR2 SYGVKD. The J segment lost 0 bases and the V segment lost 6 bases, leaving 0 bases of the junction unmatched. The CDR3 is 13 amino acids. The clonotype was recovered from a woman aged 70-85 years with active or convalescent COVID-19. The chain combines TRBV10-3 with TRBJ2-3; 7 bases line up with TRBD1. Sequencing used peripheral blood. CDR3 DNA: TGTGCCATCAGGGACAGGAGCACAGATACGCAGTATTTT. This translates into CAIRDRSTDTQYF.